What follows are 12 T cell receptor beta chains derived from one specimen sequenced in a study of blood T cell repertoires in COVID-19. Profiling relied on immunoSEQ multiplex PCR, and the TCRdb table lists in-frame clones only, not all of them. The sample lists roughly 200,000 clones; roughly 88% were seen once. Sequencing input: peripheral blood. Source of these receptors: a human donor with active or convalescent COVID-19. The donor label of this sample is uncertain.

The chain joins TRBV6-4 to TRBJ2-3, with 10 positions matching TRBD1. The CDR3 consists of 15 residues. Germline trimming cut 3 bases from V and 1 base from J; bases unmatched to any gene: 1. The germline gives CDR1 MRHNA, CDR2 SNTAGT. DNA of the CDR3: TGTGCCAGCAGTGAGGGGACAGGGGGCACAGATACGCAGTATTTT. Translated, it gives CASSEGTGGTDTQYF.

The rearrangement joins TRBV28 to TRBJ2-7, with TRBD1 matching over 8 bases. CDR3 size: 16 residues. The ends lost 4 bases at V and 1 base at J; junction bases unmatched: 9. CDR1 is MDHEN and CDR2 is SYDVKM in the germline V gene. CDR3 protein: CASSSIRTGKSYEQYF. The CDR3 DNA is TGTGCCAGCAGTTCTATCAGGACAGGGAAGTCCTACGAGCAGTACTTC.

The chain has TRBV10-3 and TRBJ1-5; the match to TRBD1 covers 7 bases. The V gene end was trimmed by 6 bases and the J gene end by 4 bases; junction bases not matched to a gene: 9. Per germline, CDR1 ENHRY and CDR2 SYGVKD. This CDR3 spans 15 amino acids. CDR3 coding DNA: TGTGCCATCAGCGCCGGGACAGAAACGAATCAGCCCCAGCATTTT. It specifies CAISAGTETNQPQHF.

This clone has just one count. CDR3 DNA: TGTGCCAGCAGCTTAAAACAATTGCAGTACTTC. Encoded protein: CASSLKQLQYF. The V gene is TRBV7-2, the J gene TRBJ2-7; D not resolved. The germline V gene encodes CDR1 SGHTA and CDR2 FQGNSA. The CDR3 has 11 residues. Deletions cut 2 bases from V and 9 bases from J, with 8 bases between.

The chain employs TRBV4-3 and TRBJ2-1; 8 bases align to TRBD2. Unmatched junction bases numbered 11, after V lost 4 bases and J lost 6 bases. The CDR3 has 16 amino acids. Per germline, CDR1 LGHNA and CDR2 YSLEER. The CDR3 is CASSPLSGGAPNEQFF. CDR3 DNA: TGCGCCAGCAGCCCTCTTTCCGGGGGGGCCCCCAATGAGCAGTTCTTC.

The count of this clone is one. The chain links TRBV15 to TRBJ1-4; D uncertain. The CDR3 contains 16 residues. Trimming took 1 base from V and 4 from J, leaving 13 bases between them. The germline CDR1 and CDR2 sequences are LNHNV and YYDKDF (reference sequence). The CDR3 region is CATSRAAGTVNEKLFF. CDR3 bases: TGTGCCACCAGCAGAGCGGCCGGAACAGTTAATGAAAAACTGTTTTTT.

The chain has TRBV11-2 and TRBJ2-2; a weak D match, TRBD2 (5 bases). The CDR3 loop spans 15 amino acids. Germline CDR1 reads SGHAT; CDR2 reads FQNNGV. With 2 bases removed from V and 1 base from J, the gap between germline ends came to 8 bases. CDR3 DNA: TGTGCCAGCAGCTTAAGGGAGAGGAACACCGGGGAGCTGTTTTTT. It yields the protein CASSLRERNTGELFF.

The chain combines TRBV30 with TRBJ1-1; D gene ambiguous. The CDR3 extends over 14 amino acids. Looked up from germline, CDR1 is GTSNPN and CDR2 is SVGIG (reference sequence). The V end lost 0 bases, the J end lost 2 bases, and 10 bases lay between the germline ends. CDR3 in DNA: TGTGCCTGGAGTGTCGGAGGGATCAACACTGAAGCTTTCTTT. It encodes CAWSVGGINTEAFF. Looking up the rest from reference TRBV30 and TRBJ1-1 gives the full variable domain: SQTIHQWPATLVQPVGSPLSLECTVEGTSNPNLYWYRQAAGRGLQLLFYSVGIGQISSEVPQNLSASRPQDRQFILSSKKLLLSDSGFYLCAWSVGGINTEAFFGQGTRLTVV.

The rearrangement uses TRBV2 and TRBJ1-5, with D perhaps matching TRBD1 (5 bases). The germline V gene encodes CDR1 SNHLY and CDR2 FYNNEI. This CDR3 is built from 17 residues. With 2 bases removed from V and 6 bases from J, the gap between germline ends came to 20 bases. In DNA form, the CDR3 reads TGTGCCAGCAGTGAACGGAGTTTCGCGGGGGGTGGTCAGCCCCAGCATTTT. This gives the protein CASSERSFAGGGQPQHF.

The chain couples TRBV28 to TRBJ1-2, with a weak D call TRBD1 (5 bases). Germline assignment: CDR1 MDHEN and CDR2 SYDVKM. The CDR3 is 14 amino acids. The ends were cut back, 6 bases at V and 6 bases at J, with 17 bases in the middle. The CDR3 DNA follows: TGTGCCAGCAGCCTCCTCGTTTGGGGCGATGGCTACACCTTC. Translating it yields CASSLLVWGDGYTF.

This chain uses TRBV11-3 with TRBJ1-4, with no clear D. Trimming removed 1 base at V and 3 bases at J, with 18 bases between. The CDR3 has 18 residues. Germline V gives CDR1 SGHNT, CDR2 YENEEA. CDR3: CASSLVGRWGESNEKLFF. As DNA, the CDR3 is TGTGCCAGCAGCTTAGTGGGTCGTTGGGGAGAATCTAATGAAAAACTGTTTTTT.

As to this clone: This same CDR3 is encoded by further DNA sequences in the sample. V is TRBV5-4 and J is TRBJ1-2; D may be TRBD1 (5 bases). This CDR3 is 13 amino acids long. The germline gives CDR1 SGHNT, CDR2 YYREEE (reference sequence). V was trimmed by 2 bases and J by 2 bases, leaving 7 bases between them. The CDR3 is CASSLRGNYGYTF. The CDR3 DNA is TGTGCCAGCAGCTTACGGGGGAACTATGGCTACACCTTC.